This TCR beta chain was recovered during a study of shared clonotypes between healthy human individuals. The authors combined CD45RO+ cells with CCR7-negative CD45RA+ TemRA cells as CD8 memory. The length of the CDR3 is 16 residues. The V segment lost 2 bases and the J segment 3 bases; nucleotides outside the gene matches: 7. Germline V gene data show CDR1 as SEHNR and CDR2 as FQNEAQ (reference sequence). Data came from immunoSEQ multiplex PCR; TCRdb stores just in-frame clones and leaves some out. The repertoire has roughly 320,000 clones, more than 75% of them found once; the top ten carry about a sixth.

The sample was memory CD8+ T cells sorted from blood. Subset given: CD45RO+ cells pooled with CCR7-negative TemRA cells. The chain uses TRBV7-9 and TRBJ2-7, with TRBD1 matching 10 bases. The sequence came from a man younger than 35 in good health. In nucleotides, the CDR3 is TGTGCCAGCAGCTTATTTACGACAGGGGGCTACTACGAGCAGTACTTC. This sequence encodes CASSLFTTGGYYEQYF.